This T cell receptor (beta chain) emerged from a study of T cell repertoires in cytomegalovirus infection. Study results and limitations: Predominance within the ex vivo response was attributable to HLA-C-restricted CMV-specific TCR beta clonotypes. Carriers of CMV and the relevant HLA type were discriminated by public TCR beta frequency.

With regard to this clonotype: Its target is not known.

MiXCR was run by TCRdb on the reads, yielding one entry per CDR3 protein. In the table there are roughly 310,000 distinct CDR3 sequences, about a sixth of which are singletons. The V gene's germline CDR1 is MNHEY and CDR2 SMNVEV (reference sequence). The CDR3 length is 14 residues. V lost 6 bases and J lost 0, with 6 bases in between. This receptor was taken from a human donor in good health (CMV status not recorded). Some clones in this sample may be carry-over from other donors' samples. The sequenced material came from PBMCs. The chain recombines TRBV27 with TRBJ2-6; D is uncertain. Here the CDR3 reads CASRWSSGANVLTF. CDR3 DNA: TGTGCCAGCAGGTGGAGCTCTGGGGCCAACGTCCTGACTTTC. The whole variable domain, filled in from reference TRBV27 and TRBJ2-6, reads EAQVTQNPRYLITVTGKKLTVTCSQNMNHEYMSWYRQDPGLGLRQIYYSMNVEVTDKGDVPEGYKVSRKEKRNFPLILESPSPNQTSLYFCASRWSSGANVLTFGAGSRLTVL.